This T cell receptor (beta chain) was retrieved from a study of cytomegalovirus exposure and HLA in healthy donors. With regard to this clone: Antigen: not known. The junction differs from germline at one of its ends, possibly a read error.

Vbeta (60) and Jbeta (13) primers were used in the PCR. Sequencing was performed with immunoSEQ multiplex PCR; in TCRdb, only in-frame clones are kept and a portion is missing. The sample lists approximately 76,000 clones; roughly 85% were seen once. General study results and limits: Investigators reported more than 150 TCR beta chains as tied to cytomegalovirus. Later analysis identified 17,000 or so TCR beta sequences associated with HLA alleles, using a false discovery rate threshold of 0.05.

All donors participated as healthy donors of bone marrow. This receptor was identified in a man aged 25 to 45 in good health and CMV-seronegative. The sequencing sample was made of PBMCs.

The CDR3 DNA sequence: TGTTCCAGCAGCTTAGGCGGCGAGCAGTACTTC. Its translation is CSSSLGGEQYF. This sequence joins TRBV7-9 and TRBJ2-7; D gene ambiguous. The CDR3 sequence is 11 residues long. Germline CDR1 SEHNR, CDR2 FQNEAQ (reference sequence).